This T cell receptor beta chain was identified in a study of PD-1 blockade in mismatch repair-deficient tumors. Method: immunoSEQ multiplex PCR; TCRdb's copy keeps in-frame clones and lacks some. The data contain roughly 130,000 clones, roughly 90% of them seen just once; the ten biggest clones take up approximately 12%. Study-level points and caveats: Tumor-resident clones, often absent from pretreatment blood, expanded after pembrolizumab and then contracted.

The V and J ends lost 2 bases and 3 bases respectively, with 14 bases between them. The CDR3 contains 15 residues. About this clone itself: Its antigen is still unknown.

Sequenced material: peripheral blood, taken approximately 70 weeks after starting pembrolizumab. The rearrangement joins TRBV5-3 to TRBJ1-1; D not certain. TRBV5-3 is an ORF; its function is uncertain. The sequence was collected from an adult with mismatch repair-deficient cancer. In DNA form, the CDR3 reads TGTGCCAGAAGCTTCTCTGCTAGGGTCGACACTGAAGCTTTCTTT. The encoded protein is CARSFSARVDTEAFF.